The entry below gives a single T cell receptor beta chain sequence along with its context. Antigen: not known. Baseline was the first blood sampling point, followed by cycle 4 day 1 and cycle 7 day 1. The data derive from a study of OX40 agonist ivuxolimab in advanced cancers. The repertoire was sequenced with immunoSEQ multiplex PCR; TCRdb's copy has only in-frame clones and lacks some. The table includes approximately 60,000 clones, 88% detected once. The V segment lost 4 bases and the J segment 7 bases; nucleotides outside the gene matches: 5. This CDR3 spans 15 amino acids. Germline lookup yields CDR1 SEHNR and CDR2 FQNEAQ (reference sequence). Study outcomes and limitations: The authors did not determine the antigen specificity of the expanded peripheral T cells.

This chain joins TRBV7-9 and TRBJ2-1, with 12 positions matching TRBD1. This specimen consisted of CD4+ or CD8+ T cells sorted from blood, obtained in a trial of the OX40 agonist ivuxolimab. This clonotype originated in an adult with an advanced solid tumor such as melanoma, head and neck, liver or kidney cancer. The CDR3 here is CASSSGQGARNEQFF. CDR3 bases: TGTGCCAGCAGCTCGGGACAGGGGGCAAGGAATGAGCAGTTCTTC.